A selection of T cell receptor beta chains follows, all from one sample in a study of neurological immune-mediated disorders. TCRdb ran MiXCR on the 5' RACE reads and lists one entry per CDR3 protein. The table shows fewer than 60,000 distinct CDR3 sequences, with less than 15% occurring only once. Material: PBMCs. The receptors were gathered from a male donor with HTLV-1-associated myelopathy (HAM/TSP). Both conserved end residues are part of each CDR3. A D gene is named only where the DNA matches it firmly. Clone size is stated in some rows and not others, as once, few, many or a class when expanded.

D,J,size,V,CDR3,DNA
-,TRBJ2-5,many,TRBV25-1,CASSEYGVGRMKTQYF,TGTGCCAGCAGTGAATATGGGGTAGGCAGGATGAAGACCCAGTACTTC
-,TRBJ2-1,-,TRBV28,CVSSGSGFLEFF,TGTGTCAGCAGCGGATCTGGGTTTTTGGAGTTCTTC
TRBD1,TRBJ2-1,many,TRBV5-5,CASSIPGQGLHNEQFF,TGTGCCAGCAGCATCCCGGGACAGGGATTACACAATGAGCAGTTCTTC
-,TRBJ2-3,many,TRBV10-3,CAISEGGGPIF,TGTGCCATCAGTGAAGGCGGGGGCCCAATTTTT
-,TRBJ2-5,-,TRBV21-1,CASIQEVDRTGGPTETQYF,TGTGCCAGCATCCAAGAGGTCGATAGAACCGGGGGGCCAACAGAGACCCAGTACTTC
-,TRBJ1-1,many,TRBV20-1,CSASALGTEAFF,TGCAGTGCTAGTGCCCTTGGCACTGAAGCTTTCTTT
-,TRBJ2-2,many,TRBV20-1,CSAMDGTNTGELFF,TGCAGTGCGATGGACGGGACGAACACCGGGGAGCTGTTTTTT
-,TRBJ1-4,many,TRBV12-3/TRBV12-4,CASSSSFGKLFF,TGTGCCAGCAGTTCTTCCTTTGGGAAACTGTTTTTT
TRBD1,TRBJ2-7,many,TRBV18,CASSPGTGVSEQYF,TGTGCCAGCTCACCAGGGACAGGGGTGAGCGAGCAGTACTTC
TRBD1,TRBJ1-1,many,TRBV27,CASSRETGTGAMNTEAFF,TGTGCCAGCAGCCGGGAAACCGGGACAGGGGCGATGAACACTGAAGCTTTCTTT
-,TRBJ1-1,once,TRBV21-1,CASSKAQTVGNTEAFF,TGTGCCAGCAGCAAAGCCCAGACAGTCGGGAACACTGAAGCTTTCTTT
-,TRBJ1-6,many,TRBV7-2,CASSPLDRWRGSPLHF,TGTGCCAGCAGCCCCCTCGACAGGTGGAGAGGTTCACCCCTCCACTTT
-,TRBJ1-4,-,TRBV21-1,CASSKVPRGAREKLFF,TGTGCCAGCAGCAAAGTTCCGAGGGGCGCCCGAGAAAAACTGTTTTTT
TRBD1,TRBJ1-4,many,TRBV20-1,CSAGETGAREKLFF,TGCAGTGCTGGGGAGACAGGGGCGAGGGAAAAACTGTTTTTT
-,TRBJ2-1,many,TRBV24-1,CATSDSGVNEQFF,TGTGCCACCAGTGATTCAGGGGTTAATGAGCAGTTCTTC
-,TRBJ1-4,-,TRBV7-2,CASSPGHGERLFF,TGTGCCAGCAGCCCGGGACATGGTGAAAGACTGTTTTTT
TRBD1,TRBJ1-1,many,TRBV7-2,CANSAPGQGKEAFF,TGTGCCAACAGCGCCCCGGGACAGGGCAAAGAAGCTTTCTTT
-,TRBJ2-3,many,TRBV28,CASINPPGTSTDTQYF,TGTGCCAGCATCAATCCACCGGGGACTAGCACAGATACGCAGTATTTT
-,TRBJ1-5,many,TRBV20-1,CSAREGVYQPQHF,TGCAGTGCTAGAGAGGGGGTTTATCAGCCCCAGCATTTT
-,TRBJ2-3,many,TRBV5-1,CASSLAVADTQYF,TGCGCCAGCAGCTTGGCGGTCGCAGATACGCAGTATTTT
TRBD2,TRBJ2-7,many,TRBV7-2,CASSLVGGGALSYEQYF,TGTGCCAGCAGCTTAGTTGGCGGGGGGGCCCTCTCCTACGAGCAGTACTTC
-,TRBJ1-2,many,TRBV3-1,CATSSWTSGYTF,TGTGCCACCTCCAGCTGGACTTCTGGCTACACCTTC
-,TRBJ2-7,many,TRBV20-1,CSARGLGEQYF,TGCAGTGCTAGAGGATTAGGCGAGCAGTACTTC
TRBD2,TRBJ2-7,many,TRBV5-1,CASSPRGGEQYF,TGCGCCAGCAGCCCCCGGGGGGGCGAGCAGTACTTC
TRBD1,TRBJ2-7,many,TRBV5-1,CASSLGQGSYEQYF,TGCGCCAGCAGCCTGGGACAGGGTTCCTACGAGCAGTACTTC
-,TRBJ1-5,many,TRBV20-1,CSAKRDVRDQPQHF,TGCAGTGCTAAAAGGGACGTTAGGGATCAGCCCCAGCATTTT
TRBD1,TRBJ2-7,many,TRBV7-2,CASSWGQGYEQYF,TGTGCCAGCAGCTGGGGACAGGGCTACGAGCAGTACTTC
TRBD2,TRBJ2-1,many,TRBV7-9,CASRSRPGLAYNEQFF,TGTGCCAGCAGATCACGCCCGGGACTAGCTTACAATGAGCAGTTCTTC
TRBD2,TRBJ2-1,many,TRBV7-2,CASSPRSLAEVEFF,TGTGCCAGCAGCCCGAGGTCACTAGCGGAGGTGGAGTTCTTC
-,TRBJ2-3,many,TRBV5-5,CASSFVGSFTDTQYF,TGTGCCAGCAGCTTCGTGGGATCTTTTACAGATACGCAGTATTTT
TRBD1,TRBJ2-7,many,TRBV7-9,CASSPRQGVGEQYF,TGTGCCAGCAGCCCCCGACAGGGGGTGGGAGAGCAGTACTTC
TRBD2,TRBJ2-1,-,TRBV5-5,CASSLRLAVSYNEQFF,TGTGCCAGCAGCTTGAGGCTAGCGGTCTCCTACAATGAGCAGTTCTTC
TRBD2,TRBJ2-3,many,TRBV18,CASSSRTSGGAGDTQYF,TGTGCCAGCTCATCAAGGACTAGCGGGGGGGCCGGAGATACGCAGTATTTT
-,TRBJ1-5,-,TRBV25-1,CASSEAAEGNQPQHF,TGTGCCAGCAGCGAGGCGGCAGAAGGCAATCAGCCCCAGCATTTT
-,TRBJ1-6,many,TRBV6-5,CASRRQASPLHF,TGTGCCAGCAGAAGGCAGGCCTCACCCCTCCACTTT
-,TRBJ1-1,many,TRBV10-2,CASWRWGMNTEAFF,TGCGCCAGCTGGAGATGGGGCATGAACACTGAAGCTTTCTTT
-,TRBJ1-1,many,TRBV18,CASSPPEDTEAFF,TGTGCCAGCTCACCTCCTGAGGACACTGAAGCTTTCTTT
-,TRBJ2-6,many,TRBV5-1,CASSPDLKVRANVLTF,TGCGCCAGCAGCCCAGACCTCAAGGTTAGGGCCAACGTCCTGACTTTC
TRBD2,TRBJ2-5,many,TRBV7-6,CASSPRTSGGAETQYF,TGTGCCAGCAGCCCTCGGACTAGCGGGGGGGCAGAGACCCAGTACTTC
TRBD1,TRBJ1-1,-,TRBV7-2,CATSGQPNTEAFF,TGTGCCACCTCGGGACAGCCGAACACTGAAGCTTTCTTT
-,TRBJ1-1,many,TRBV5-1,CASSLEVTGAEAFF,TGCGCCAGCAGCTTGGAGGTGACAGGCGCTGAAGCTTTCTTT
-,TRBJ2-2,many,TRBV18,CASSPPWGRELFF,TGTGCCAGCTCACCACCATGGGGCCGGGAGCTGTTTTTT